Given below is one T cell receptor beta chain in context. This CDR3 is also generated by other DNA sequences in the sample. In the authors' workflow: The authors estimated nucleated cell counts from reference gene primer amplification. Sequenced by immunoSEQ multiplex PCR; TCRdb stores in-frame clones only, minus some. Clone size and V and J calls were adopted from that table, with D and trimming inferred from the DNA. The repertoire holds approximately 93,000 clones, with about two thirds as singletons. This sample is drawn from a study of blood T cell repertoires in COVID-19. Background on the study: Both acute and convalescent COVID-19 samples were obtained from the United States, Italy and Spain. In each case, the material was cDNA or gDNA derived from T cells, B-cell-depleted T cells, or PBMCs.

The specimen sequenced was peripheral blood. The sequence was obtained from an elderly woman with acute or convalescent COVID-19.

CDR3 sequence: CASSLLGGASGNTIYF. The CDR3 nucleotides read TGTGCCAGCAGCCTTCTTGGAGGCGCCTCTGGAAACACCATATATTTT. The rearrangement joins TRBV7-2 to TRBJ1-3; unclear D gene. The CDR3 spans 16 residues. The germline CDR1 and CDR2 sequences are SGHTA and FQGNSA. Trimming removed 5 bases at V and 0 bases at J, with 14 bases between.